The entry below describes one T cell receptor beta chain. This receptor's antigen is unknown. Base qualities are not provided; no much larger clone lies one nucleotide away. The time point label of this sample denotes: about 28 days (+/-7) after the second vaccine dose. The sample's treatment or condition, from its label and the paper: meningococcal conjugate vaccine given as trial control. Vaccinee samples were obtained from the UK trials COV001 and COV002, which included a single-blind randomized controlled phase 2/3 trial of AZD1222 (ChAdOx1 nCoV-19) in healthy adults. For TCRbeta chain sequencing, PBMC samples were collected from trial participants at day 0 and at day 28 after the second dose. The data stem from a study of T cell responses to AZD1222 COVID-19 vaccine (dated by TCRdb to 2020 to 2022). With regard to the full study: TCR sequencing was performed for fewer than 250 trial participants, of whom roughly 200 were given two doses of AZD1222 and some 26 were given two doses of MenACWY control vaccine. Enrollment into the trials was organized by age into subgroups of 18-55, 56-69 and 70-plus years, and those subgroups contained approximately 150, 30 and 60 TCR-sequenced participants, respectively.

The CDR3 regions of human TCRbeta chains were analyzed by immunosequencing. The source study handled its data this way. TCRs in the repertoires were compared against a reference library of SARS-CoV-2-specific TCRs that had been generated with the MIRA antigen-specificity platform. Breadth was defined as the fraction of unique TCRs that were SARS-CoV-2-associated. Depth was defined as the fraction of total T cells that were SARS-CoV-2-associated. Using the MIRA data, each spike-specific TCR was assigned both to the spike region to which the TCR was reactive and to a CD4 or CD8 class. Log10-transformed breadth and depth values were compared by one-way ANOVA with Sidak's multiple comparisons tests. The table was pulled from immuneACCESS by TCRdb, which kept in-frame rearrangements only. Such tables lose some clones; where checked, under half of the loss comes from unresolved V genes, and the rest has no known cause. D and trimming come from the DNA, and the V and J calls and clone size come from that table. This sample lists 120,000 or so clones; around nine tenths were detected once. 4% to 5% of the sample lies in the top ten.

From the cysteine up to the phenylalanine, the CDR3 has a length of 17 residues. Only CDR3 DNA remains: 51 bases, in frame from the first base. V is reduced by 2 bases and J by 1 base, leaving a spacing of 14 bases between them. Based on the germline V gene, the CDR1 and CDR2 sequences are MGHDK and SYGVNS. What the authors observed across the whole study: Reportedly, almost half of the unique spike-specific TCRs recognized epitopes lying outside the regions that are mutated in the B.1.351 and B.1.1.7 variants. After two AZD1222 doses, spike-specific TCR breadth and depth were significantly higher than at day 0 and than in MenACWY recipients. Participants were mostly white British, with more females than males. The authors suggested clonal diversity may have been underestimated. CD4 TCRs associated with the vaccine covered the entire spike protein, and the dominant responses were in regions 160-218 and 743-854. Only five to seven AZD1222 recipients were SARS-CoV-2 seropositive at baseline, limiting conclusions about previously exposed vaccinees. No day 14 peak-response samples were available, so repertoires were characterized only after the peak T cell response. The 56-69-year group was small, and its depth increase did not reach significance, likely because of low power.

The clonotype comes from an adult who received the MenACWY meningococcal vaccine as a control. This specimen consisted of peripheral blood, obtained 28 days after the second dose of the MenACWY control vaccine. The rearranged chain carries TRBV25-1 and TRBJ2-2, with no confidently assigned D gene. The nucleotide sequence reads as follows: TGTGCCAGCAGTGAAATCGGCACCCTACAGAACACCGGGGAGCTGTTTTTT. This translates into CASSEIGTLQNTGELFF.